These 21 T cell receptor beta chains originate from one sample sequenced in a study of T cells in Graves' hyperthyroidism and ophthalmopathy. What was amplified from RNA transcripts were TCR beta CDR3 regions. The TCR CDR3 first-round RT-PCR relied on the HTBI primer set. TCRdb recomputed calls from the multiplex PCR reads with MiXCR, one row per CDR3 protein. Among fewer than 450,000 distinct CDR3 sequences, approximately 18% were seen once, and the ten largest hold approximately 33%. The sample taken for sequencing was blood. The origin of the receptors is a woman under 40 with Graves' hyperthyroidism that later progressed to Graves' ophthalmopathy.

This clonotype was picked up many times. J is TRBJ1-1 and V is TRBV5-6, with 7 bases that match TRBD1. The CDR3 has 14 residues. The V segment lost 4 bases and the J segment 0 bases; nucleotides outside the gene matches: 3. Germline V gives CDR1 SGHDT, CDR2 YYEEEE. This chain's CDR3 is CASSLDRMNTEAFF. Here the CDR3 DNA reads TGTGCCAGCAGCCTGGACAGGATGAACACTGAAGCTTTCTTT.

This clonotype was observed many times. V usage is TRBV12-3 or TRBV12-4 and J usage is TRBJ2-1, with 7 nucleotides matching TRBD1. This CDR3 region has 14 residues. Trimming cost V 7 bases and J 4 bases; bases outside gene matches: 7. Written as DNA, the CDR3 is TGTGCCAGCAACCCCGGGACAGCATACAATGAGCAGTTCTTC. It encodes CASNPGTAYNEQFF.

The chain combines TRBV28 with TRBJ2-1; no definite D call. Germline lookup yields CDR1 MDHEN and CDR2 SYDVKM. Trimming took off 4 bases at V and 0 bases at J, with 10 bases between the two ends. This CDR3 comprises 15 residues. The CDR3 region has the DNA TGTGCCAGCAGTTCCCCGCGACACTCCTACAATGAGCAGTTCTTC. This sequence encodes CASSSPRHSYNEQFF.

V usage is TRBV12-5 and J usage is TRBJ2-2; D remains ambiguous. The germline CDR1 and CDR2 sequences are LGHNT and FRNRAP. The V end was cut by 0 bases, the J end by 0 bases, with 20 bases between. The CDR3 consists of 20 residues. The CDR3 bases are TGTGCTAGTGGTTTGGTATTCGAGAACTTCGAGCGCACGAACACCGGGGAGCTGTTTTTT. It encodes CASGLVFENFERTNTGELFF.

This clonotype has at least ten counts. For the CDR3, the DNA is TGTGCCAGCAACGAGGGGCTGAACACCGGGGAGCTGTTTTTT. This sequence encodes CASNEGLNTGELFF. The chain uses TRBV6-1 and TRBJ2-2; D possibly matches TRBD1 or TRBD2 (5 bases each). The germline V gene encodes CDR1 MNHNS and CDR2 SASEGT. The CDR3 totals 14 residues. Trimming cost V 7 bases and J 1 base, with 10 bases left between them.

This clonotype was seen more than once but under ten times. The V gene is TRBV9, the J gene TRBJ2-3; TRBD2 matches 13 bases. The germline V gene encodes CDR1 SGDLS and CDR2 YYNGEE. V lost 5 bases to trimming and J lost 6 bases; unmatched junction nucleotides: 6. The CDR3 consists of 15 residues. The CDR3 coding sequence is TGTGCCAGCAGTTCGACTAGCGGGGGGTGGGATACGCAGTATTTT. It specifies CASSSTSGGWDTQYF.

The table lists this clonotype with a few counts. At one boundary the junction diverges from the germline segment, which might be a read error. This chain links TRBV30 with TRBJ2-2; the D is unclear. This CDR3 region has 12 residues. Germline V gene sequence: CDR1 GTSNPN, CDR2 SVGIG (reference sequence). Here the CDR3 reads CAWSVLGGVLFF. The CDR3 nucleotides are TGTGCCTGGAGCGTTTTAGGTGGGGTGCTGTTTTTT.

This clonotype came up a few times. CDR3 sequence (DNA): TGTGCCAGCAGGACTTGGGCGAGCACAGATACGCAGTATTTT. Encoded protein: CASRTWASTDTQYF. The chain combines TRBV6-1 with TRBJ2-3; D not certain. CDR1 is MNHNS, CDR2 SASEGT, per germline. V dropped 6 bases and J dropped 0 bases, with 10 bases sitting between them. The CDR3 spans 14 residues.

In the case of this clonotype: A much bigger clone sits one base away, suggesting this may be a read error. CDR3 nucleotide sequence: TGTGCCACCAGCCGGTCTAAGGGCAGGGGGATTGATGGCGACACCTTC. Protein sequence: CATSRSKGRGIDGDTF. This chain links TRBV15 with TRBJ1-2; 7 nucleotides line up with TRBD1. Germline CDR1 reads LNHNV; CDR2 reads YYDKDF (reference sequence). The CDR3 is 16 residues long.

This clonotype came up many times. The junction differs from germline at one of its ends, possibly a read error. The chain uses TRBV30 and TRBJ2-7; D is unclear. The CDR3 contains 10 residues. Germline V gene data show CDR1 as GTSNPN and CDR2 as SVGIG (reference sequence). CDR3 loop: CAYLLTSWNF. The CDR3 region has the DNA TGTGCCTACCTACTGACCAGCTGGAACTTC.

Ten or more counts support this clonotype. CDR3 protein: CASSEPLGNYGYTF. CDR3 nucleotides: TGTGCCAGCAGTGAACCGCTGGGGAACTATGGCTACACCTTC. This chain connects TRBV6-1 to TRBJ1-2; D is unclear. V dropped 2 bases and J dropped 2 bases, with 9 bases sitting between them. The CDR3 has 14 amino acids. The germline CDR1 and CDR2 sequences are MNHNS and SASEGT.

This clonotype was counted at least ten times. Written as DNA, the CDR3 is TGTGCCAGCAGTTGGGGGGCGAGTGTAGCCAAAAACATTCAGTACTTC. Translation gives CASSWGASVAKNIQYF. The chain carries TRBV2 and TRBJ2-4; D may correspond to TRBD1 or TRBD2 (6 bases each). With 5 bases removed from V and 0 bases from J, the gap between germline ends came to 14 bases. The CDR3 has 16 amino acids. Germline CDR1 is SNHLY and CDR2 is FYNNEI.

Many counts were recorded for this clonotype. The CDR3 reads CASSFGVAAYEQYF. Written as DNA, the CDR3 is TGTGCCAGCAGTTTCGGAGTCGCCGCCTACGAGCAGTACTTC. V usage is TRBV12-3 or TRBV12-4 and J usage is TRBJ2-7; D is unresolved. The CDR3 is made up of 14 amino acids. Trimming took off 3 bases at V and 2 bases at J, with 11 bases between the two ends.

The sample holds a few counts of this clonotype. The rearrangement joins TRBV19 to TRBJ1-1; D is unresolved. CDR3 size: 11 residues. Trimming removed 3 bases at V and 6 bases at J, with 5 bases between. CDR1 and CDR2 from the germline V gene are LNHDA and SQIVND (reference sequence). The CDR3 bases are TGTGCCAGTAGTATCACAGCTGAAGCTTTCTTT. Residues: CASSITAEAFF.

This clonotype was detected many times. The CDR3 region is CASGWTDTQYF. The CDR3 DNA follows: TGTGCCAGCGGCTGGACAGATACGCAGTATTTT. This sequence joins TRBV3-1 and TRBJ2-3; D ambiguous. V shed 8 bases and J shed 3 bases, with 6 bases lying between them. Germline CDR1 reads LGHDT; CDR2 reads YNNKEL (reference sequence). The CDR3 is 11 residues long.

V is TRBV10-2 and J is TRBJ1-5, with D unclear. V gave up 6 bases and J gave up 12 bases, with 12 bases separating them. The CDR3 loop spans 11 amino acids. CDR1 WSHSY and CDR2 SAAADI come from the germline V gene. The CDR3 DNA reads TGCGCCAGCAGCGCTGGGGAAAACCAGCATTTT. Translated, it gives CASSAGENQHF.

The rearrangement links TRBV4-2 to TRBJ1-5, with D uncertain. CDR1 and CDR2 from the germline V gene are LGHNA and YNFKEQ. This CDR3 has 16 amino acids. The V end was cut by 0 bases, the J end by 2 bases, with 11 bases between. The DNA for the CDR3 is TGTGCCAGCAGCCAAGAAGCGGGGATCCGCAATCAGCCCCAGCATTTT. Translating it yields CASSQEAGIRNQPQHF.

This clonotype was found many times. The chain joins TRBV27 to TRBJ1-2; D might be TRBD1 (5 bases). The CDR3 has 14 amino acids. The V gene's germline CDR1 is MNHEY and CDR2 SMNVEV (reference sequence). V lost 0 bases, J lost 8 bases, and 13 bases lay in between. For the CDR3, the DNA is TGTGCCAGCAGTTTATCTCTGGGACGGGACGGCTACACCTTC. It specifies CASSLSLGRDGYTF.

The sample holds many counts of this clonotype. The chain couples TRBV24-1 to TRBJ2-4; possible D gene TRBD1, 8 bases. This CDR3 contains 17 residues. V shed 4 bases and J shed 0 bases, with 15 bases lying between them. The V gene's germline CDR1 is KGHDR and CDR2 SFDVKD. The CDR3 DNA follows: TGTGCCACCAGTGAAAGCGGGACAGGCATAGCCAAAAACATTCAGTACTTC. Residues: CATSESGTGIAKNIQYF.

This clonotype has only a few counts. The V call is TRBV6-5, the J call TRBJ1-1; D may be TRBD1 (5 bases). CDR1 is MNHEY, CDR2 SVGAGI, per germline. The CDR3 loop spans 16 amino acids. V was shortened by 0 bases and J by 4 bases, with 15 bases between the two germline ends. CDR3 nucleotide sequence: TGTGCCAGCAGTTACTCTCCCCCAGGGAGGGGCACTGAAGCTTTCTTT. It yields the protein CASSYSPPGRGTEAFF.

This clonotype was observed many times. The V and J genes are TRBV6-5 and TRBJ2-7; no clear D gene. The CDR3 totals 13 residues. V was clipped by 2 bases and J by 3 bases, with 8 bases between them. In germline, CDR1 is MNHEY, CDR2 SVGAGI. This chain's CDR3 is CASSYRAGYEQYF. Here the CDR3 DNA reads TGTGCCAGCAGTTACCGGGCTGGCTACGAGCAGTACTTC.